This is a list of T cell receptor beta chains from one sample in a study of neurological immune-mediated disorders. TCRdb ran MiXCR on the 5' RACE reads and lists one entry per CDR3 protein. Counted here are under 60,000 distinct CDR3 sequences, around 3.4% occurring once; the ten biggest clones make up roughly 5.5%. Sequences were obtained from PBMCs. All receptors derive from a man aged 35 to 55 with multiple sclerosis. Both conserved end residues are part of each CDR3. A D gene is named only where the DNA matches it firmly. The size field is filled for only some rows; it gives once, few, many or a size class.

size: many
J: TRBJ2-3
V: TRBV6-5
D: TRBD2
DNA: TGTGCCAGCAGTTACTCGGCTAGCGGGGGGTCCACAGATACGCAGTATTTT
CDR3: CASSYSASGGSTDTQYF

size: many
J: TRBJ1-2
V: TRBV6-5
D: NA
DNA: TGTGCCAGCAGTTTCTCCGGGAGTTACTATGGCTACACCTTC
CDR3: CASSFSGSYYGYTF

size: many
J: TRBJ2-6
V: TRBV11-2
D: NA
DNA: TGTGCCAGCAGTCCACCCTCTGGGGCCAACGTCCTGACTTTC
CDR3: CASSPPSGANVLTF

size: many
J: TRBJ1-4
V: TRBV20-1
D: TRBD1
DNA: TGCAGTGCTAGACCGGGACAGACTAATGAAAAACTGTTTTTT
CDR3: CSARPGQTNEKLFF

size: many
J: TRBJ1-3
V: TRBV2
D: NA
DNA: TGTGCCAGCAGAAGACAGGACACCATATATTTT
CDR3: CASRRQDTIYF

size: many
J: TRBJ1-4
V: TRBV12-3/TRBV12-4
D: NA
DNA: TGTGCCAGCAGTTTGGCGGGGAATAGGGAAAAACTGTTTTTT
CDR3: CASSLAGNREKLFF

size: many
J: TRBJ2-5
V: TRBV20-1
D: NA
DNA: TGCAGTGCTAGAGTGCAGAAGACCCAGTACTTC
CDR3: CSARVQKTQYF

size: many
J: TRBJ2-3
V: TRBV6-6
D: TRBD2
DNA: TGTGCCAGCAGTTTTCTAGCGGGGGGGAACACAGATACGCAGTATTTT
CDR3: CASSFLAGGNTDTQYF

size: many
J: TRBJ1-6
V: TRBV15
D: TRBD1
DNA: TGTGCCACCAGCAGAGGGGACAGGGGGTCACCCCTCAACTTT
CDR3: CATSRGDRGSPLNF

size: few
J: TRBJ2-4
V: TRBV29-1
D: NA
DNA: TGCAGCGTTAGGATAACTGGGAACATTCAGTACTTC
CDR3: CSVRITGNIQYF

size: few
J: TRBJ2-1
V: TRBV11-2
D: TRBD2
DNA: TGTGCCAGCAGCCACGGACTAGCGGGGGGGAGCTCCTACAATGAGCAGTTCTTC
CDR3: CASSHGLAGGSSYNEQFF

size: many
J: TRBJ2-5
V: TRBV5-5
D: TRBD1
DNA: TGTGCCAGCAGCGGGGGGACAGGGGGAGAGACCCAGTACTTC
CDR3: CASSGGTGGETQYF

size: many
J: TRBJ2-7
V: TRBV5-1
D: NA
DNA: TGCGCCAGCAGCTTGGAGGGCCGCTACGAGCAGTACTTC
CDR3: CASSLEGRYEQYF

size: NA
J: TRBJ2-1
V: TRBV5-1
D: TRBD1
DNA: TGCGCCAGCAGCTTTAGGACAGGGAGCGATGAGCAGTTCTTC
CDR3: CASSFRTGSDEQFF

size: many
J: TRBJ2-2
V: TRBV29-1
D: TRBD1
DNA: TGCAGCGTGGGGGGACAGGGAGTATATACCGGGGAGCTGTTTTTT
CDR3: CSVGGQGVYTGELFF

size: few
J: TRBJ1-6
V: TRBV20-1
D: NA
DNA: TGCAGTGCTAGACCCCCGGGGCAGGGGAGCGATTCACCCCTCAACTTT
CDR3: CSARPPGQGSDSPLNF

size: NA
J: TRBJ2-1
V: TRBV7-6
D: TRBD1
DNA: TGCGCCAGCAGCTCCGGACAGGGGGGAGATGAGCAGTTCTTC
CDR3: CASSSGQGGDEQFF

size: medium-sized
J: TRBJ2-5
V: TRBV5-1
D: NA
DNA: TGCGCCAGCAGTGGGAGCCAAGAGACCCAGTACTTC
CDR3: CASSGSQETQYF

size: many
J: TRBJ2-3
V: TRBV29-1
D: NA
DNA: TGCAGCGCTTGGTTTTCGCAGGGCACAGATACGCAGTATTTT
CDR3: CSAWFSQGTDTQYF

size: NA
J: TRBJ1-6
V: TRBV12-3/TRBV12-4
D: NA
DNA: TGTGCCAGCAGTTTAGGGCACTTTACCCTTAATTCACCCTTCCACTTT
CDR3: CASSLGHFTLNSPFHF

size: NA
J: TRBJ2-1
V: TRBV7-6
D: NA
DNA: TGTGCCAGCAGCCCTAGCCACCTTGGCAATGAGCAGTTCTTC
CDR3: CASSPSHLGNEQFF

size: many
J: TRBJ2-2
V: TRBV10-2
D: NA
DNA: TGCGCCAGCAGTGCAGTAGGGACCCCCCCCACCGGGGAGCTGTTTTTT
CDR3: CASSAVGTPPTGELFF

size: NA
J: TRBJ2-6
V: TRBV10-3
D: NA
DNA: TGTGCCATCAGTGGATCAGGTAGTGGGGCCAACGTCCTGACTTTC
CDR3: CAISGSGSGANVLTF

size: many
J: TRBJ2-1
V: TRBV7-6
D: TRBD2
DNA: TGTGCCAGCAGCCCCGGACTAGCGCGCTCCAATGAGCAGTTCTTC
CDR3: CASSPGLARSNEQFF

size: many
J: TRBJ1-1
V: TRBV5-1
D: NA
DNA: TGCGCCAGCAGCTTGTGGAGGGGCCACCCAGGAAATGAAGCTTTCTTT
CDR3: CASSLWRGHPGNEAFF

size: many
J: TRBJ2-3
V: TRBV12-3/TRBV12-4
D: TRBD1
DNA: TGTGCCAGCAGGGCCGGGACAGGGGCGCAGTATTTT
CDR3: CASRAGTGAQYF

size: many
J: TRBJ1-5
V: TRBV20-1
D: NA
DNA: TGCAGTGCCACCGACGGGAACAATCAGCCCCAGCATTTT
CDR3: CSATDGNNQPQHF

size: medium-sized
J: TRBJ2-5
V: TRBV5-1
D: NA
DNA: TGCGCCAGCAGCTTGGTTGGGATAGCACAGACCCAGTACTTC
CDR3: CASSLVGIAQTQYF

size: many
J: TRBJ2-2
V: TRBV5-5
D: NA
DNA: TGTGCCAGCAGCTTAGCGGATCCCGGGGAGCTGTTTTTT
CDR3: CASSLADPGELFF

size: many
J: TRBJ1-5
V: TRBV10-3
D: NA
DNA: TGTGCCGCCAACGACAGGCGCAATCAGCCCCAGAATTTT
CDR3: CAANDRRNQPQNF

size: many
J: TRBJ2-4
V: TRBV28
D: NA
DNA: TGTGCCAGCAGCCAGGGACAAGCCAAAAACATTCAGTACTTC
CDR3: CASSQGQAKNIQYF

size: many
J: TRBJ2-4
V: TRBV6-2/TRBV6-3
D: NA
DNA: TGTGCCAGCAGTCCGGTCAGCGAGACGACCAAAAACATTCAGTACTTC
CDR3: CASSPVSETTKNIQYF

size: few
J: TRBJ2-3
V: TRBV7-3
D: NA
DNA: TGTGCCAGCAGCTTATGGGCGACACCGGGTGGGGATACGCAGTATTTT
CDR3: CASSLWATPGGDTQYF

size: many
J: TRBJ2-1
V: TRBV24-1
D: NA
DNA: TGTGCCACCAGTGATCCCCGGTCCTACAATGAGCAGTTCTTC
CDR3: CATSDPRSYNEQFF

size: many
J: TRBJ1-5
V: TRBV20-1
D: TRBD1
DNA: TGCAGTGCCACCCGAGGACAGGGTTATACCAATCAGCCCCAGCATTTT
CDR3: CSATRGQGYTNQPQHF

size: many
J: TRBJ2-7
V: TRBV20-1
D: TRBD2
DNA: TGCAGTGCTAGGCTCCCCGGGGGGGGCTTCTCCTACGAGCAGTACTTC
CDR3: CSARLPGGGFSYEQYF

size: many
J: TRBJ2-7
V: TRBV10-3
D: NA
DNA: TGTGCCATCAGTGAGTCGTCGGACAGAGCCTACGAGCAGTACTTC
CDR3: CAISESSDRAYEQYF

size: many
J: TRBJ2-7
V: TRBV10-1
D: NA
DNA: TGCGCCAGCAGTGACCCCCGGGACACCGTAACAGGCGAGCAGTACTTC
CDR3: CASSDPRDTVTGEQYF

size: NA
J: TRBJ1-1
V: TRBV6-5
D: NA
DNA: TGTGCCAGCAGGATCACAGGGTCGGGCACTGAAGCTTTCTTT
CDR3: CASRITGSGTEAFF

size: many
J: TRBJ2-3
V: TRBV20-1
D: NA
DNA: TGCAGTGCTCTGGGCCAGTCCACAGATACGCAGTATTTT
CDR3: CSALGQSTDTQYF

size: many
J: TRBJ1-2
V: TRBV5-1
D: NA
DNA: TGCGCCAGCAGCTTGGCTGGGGGATCGTTCTATGGCTACACCTTC
CDR3: CASSLAGGSFYGYTF

size: many
J: TRBJ1-3
V: TRBV2
D: NA
DNA: TGTGCCAGCAGTCGTTCTGGAAACACCATATATTTT
CDR3: CASSRSGNTIYF

size: NA
J: TRBJ1-2
V: TRBV20-1
D: NA
DNA: TGCAGTGCTACCTCCCCAGGGGACGGCTACACCTTC
CDR3: CSATSPGDGYTF

size: many
J: TRBJ1-2
V: TRBV29-1
D: NA
DNA: TGCAGCGTTGCCCAGTCCAACTATGGCTACACCTTC
CDR3: CSVAQSNYGYTF

size: many
J: TRBJ2-5
V: TRBV29-1
D: NA
DNA: TGCAGTACGGGGGTGGGCGAGACCCAGTACTTC
CDR3: CSTGVGETQYF

size: many
J: TRBJ2-1
V: TRBV12-3/TRBV12-4
D: TRBD1
DNA: TGTGCCAGCAGTTTTTTCGGACAGGGGTACAATGAGCAGTTCTTC
CDR3: CASSFFGQGYNEQFF

size: many
J: TRBJ1-3
V: TRBV10-3
D: NA
DNA: TGTGCCACTGCAGGGAAAAGGGACACCATATATTTT
CDR3: CATAGKRDTIYF

size: many
J: TRBJ2-3
V: TRBV20-1
D: NA
DNA: TGCAGTGCTAGAGATAGGGCAGGTCTGGGCACAGATACGCAGTATTTT
CDR3: CSARDRAGLGTDTQYF

size: few
J: TRBJ2-3
V: TRBV12-3/TRBV12-4
D: TRBD2
DNA: TGTGCCAGCAGTCTCGGGGGGTCGAACACAGATACGCAGTATTTT
CDR3: CASSLGGSNTDTQYF

size: many
J: TRBJ1-6
V: TRBV20-1
D: NA
DNA: TGCAGTCCGGGAACAGGCCATTCACCCCTCCACTTT
CDR3: CSPGTGHSPLHF

size: many
J: TRBJ2-1
V: TRBV3-1
D: TRBD2
DNA: TGTGCCAGCAGCCAGAGGGGACTAGGGGACAATGAGCAGTTCTTC
CDR3: CASSQRGLGDNEQFF

size: many
J: TRBJ1-1
V: TRBV18
D: NA
DNA: TGTGCCAGCTCACCAGGGGTTGAAGCTTTCTTT
CDR3: CASSPGVEAFF

size: many
J: TRBJ2-7
V: TRBV5-5
D: TRBD1
DNA: TGTGCCAGCAGCTTGGAAGGGACAGGGGTCCCCTACGAGCAGTACTTC
CDR3: CASSLEGTGVPYEQYF

size: many
J: TRBJ2-5
V: TRBV10-3
D: NA
DNA: TGTGCCATCTTAGCAGGCCCCCAAGAGACCCAGTACTTC
CDR3: CAILAGPQETQYF

size: many
J: TRBJ1-6
V: TRBV10-3
D: NA
DNA: TGTGCCATCAGTGAGTCTACAGCCTCGCGTTCACCCCTCCACTTT
CDR3: CAISESTASRSPLHF

size: few
J: TRBJ1-5
V: TRBV7-8
D: NA
DNA: TGTGCCAGCAGCTTAGGTGGGGGGTATCAGCCCCAGCATTTT
CDR3: CASSLGGGYQPQHF

size: many
J: TRBJ1-6
V: TRBV4-1
D: NA
DNA: TGCGCCAGCAGCCAAGATGTTGTCTCCTATAATTCACCCCTCAACTTT
CDR3: CASSQDVVSYNSPLNF

size: many
J: TRBJ2-3
V: TRBV29-1
D: NA
DNA: TGCAGCGTTCTAAGGGGTCGTAGCACAGATACGCAGTATTTT
CDR3: CSVLRGRSTDTQYF

size: many
J: TRBJ2-7
V: TRBV29-1
D: NA
DNA: TGCAGCGTTGAAGCTGGCTCCTACGAGCAGTACTTC
CDR3: CSVEAGSYEQYF